A single sample gave rise to the 9 T cell receptor beta chains below, sequenced in a study of T cell changes during pregnancy in multiple sclerosis. This table comes from immunoSEQ multiplex PCR, and its TCRdb copy is limited to in-frame clones, with some not included. The sample lists around 51,000 clones, 90% to 95% seen once, with roughly 1.8% in the top ten. Sample: peripheral blood, taken in the second trimester of pregnancy. These receptors were taken from a female donor with multiple sclerosis, enrolled in a pregnancy study.

This chain uses TRBV29-1 with TRBJ1-1; maybe TRBD1 (6 bases). The V end was cut by 5 bases, the J end by 2 bases, with 18 bases between. Germline CDR1 and CDR2: SQVTM and ANQGSEA. The CDR3 runs to 15 residues. The CDR3: CSVMDSTNSNTEAFF. CDR3 in DNA: TGCAGCGTTATGGACAGTACTAACTCTAACACTGAAGCTTTCTTT. Looking up the rest from reference TRBV29-1 and TRBJ1-1 gives the full variable domain: SAVISQKPSRDICQRGTSLTIQCQVDSQVTMMFWYRQQPGQSLTLIATANQGSEATYESGFVIDKFPISRPNLTFSTLTVSNMSPEDSSIYLCSVMDSTNSNTEAFFGQGTRLTVV.

This clone was observed once. This rearrangement joins TRBV7-6 to TRBJ2-1, with D perhaps TRBD2 (5 bases). The CDR3 has 18 residues. The V end was cut by 1 base, the J end by 1 base, with 17 bases between. Per the germline V gene, CDR1 is SGHVS and CDR2 is FNYEAQ. The CDR3 DNA sequence: TGTGCCAGCAGCTTAGTTCCGATGGGGAGTAGGTCCTACAATGAGCAGTTCTTC. Its protein is CASSLVPMGSRSYNEQFF.

The chain is built from TRBV7-9 and TRBJ2-3; weak D call: TRBD1 (5 bases). Between the trimmed V and J ends, which lost 1 base and 4 bases, there was a span of 18 bases. CDR3 length equals 17 residues. Per the germline V gene, CDR1 is SEHNR and CDR2 is FQNEAQ (reference sequence). CDR3 in DNA: TGTGCCAGCAGCTTAGATTGGGGCAGGGCCACCCCAGATACGCAGTATTTT. Translation gives CASSLDWGRATPDTQYF.

The chain couples TRBV11-3 to TRBJ1-1; 7 bases fit TRBD1. Germline V gene lookup returns CDR1 SGHNT and CDR2 YENEEA. The J segment lost 0 bases and the V segment lost 8 bases, leaving 12 bases of the junction unmatched. The CDR3 sequence is 16 residues long. CDR3 protein: CASVTGDGLMNTEAFF. The CDR3 nucleotides read TGTGCCAGCGTAACAGGGGATGGGCTGATGAACACTGAAGCTTTCTTT. Variable domain in full (rest from reference TRBV11-3 and TRBJ1-1): EAGVVQSPRYKIIEKKQPVAFWCNPISGHNTLYWYLQNLGQGPELLIRYENEEAVDDSQLPKDRFSAERLKGVDSTLKIQPAELGDSAVYLCASVTGDGLMNTEAFFGQGTRLTVV.

The CDR3 nucleotides read TGTGCCAGCCAAGATACAGGACCTTTCTACGAGCAGTACTTC. Translated: CASQDTGPFYEQYF. This chain uses TRBV6-1 with TRBJ2-7; TRBD1 might be the D (5 bases). V lost 8 bases and J 3 bases, leaving 17 bases between the germline ends. This CDR3 contains 14 residues. The germline V gene encodes CDR1 MNHNS and CDR2 SASEGT.

The rearrangement links TRBV18 to TRBJ2-5, with 7 bases identical to TRBD2. Germline-derived CDR1 and CDR2 are KGHSH and LQKENI. CDR3 length: 13 residues. The V gene end was trimmed by 5 bases and the J gene end by 2 bases; junction bases not matched to a gene: 2. This chain's CDR3 is CASSGRGQETQYF. In DNA form, the CDR3 reads TGTGCCAGCTCAGGGAGGGGACAAGAGACCCAGTACTTC.

The gene calls are TRBV1 and TRBJ2-7; TRBD2 is taken as the D call from the table, unchecked against the DNA. TRBV1 counts as a pseudogene. This CDR3 is 20 amino acids long. The DNA for the CDR3 is TGCACCAGCAGCCCCCCGCCCCCACTAGCGGGAGAGGCCTATTCTTACGAGCAGTACTTC. This codes for CTSSPPPPLAGEAYSYEQYF.

V and J are TRBV28 and TRBJ2-5; D gene ambiguous. Germline-derived CDR1 and CDR2 are MDHEN and SYDVKM. The V end was cut by 7 bases, the J end by 4 bases, with 13 bases between. This CDR3 region has 13 residues. CDR3 sequence (DNA): TGTGCCAGCACAAGCGCCCCATCAGAGACCCAGTACTTC. Protein sequence: CASTSAPSETQYF.

For the CDR3, the DNA is TGTGCCAGCAGTTATTTGTGGGGGTTGCGGGATTGGGCCTACGAGCAGTACTTC. Its translation: CASSYLWGLRDWAYEQYF. The chain combines TRBV5-8 with TRBJ2-7; a possible D gene is TRBD2 (6 bases). The ends were cut back, 5 bases at V and 2 bases at J, with 26 bases in the middle. Germline V gene data show CDR1 as SGHTS and CDR2 as YDEGEE. The CDR3 length is 18 residues. Variable domain in full (rest from reference TRBV5-8 and TRBJ2-7): EAGVTQSPTHLIKTRGQQATLRCSPISGHTSVYWYQQALGLGLQFLLWYDEGEERNRGNFPPRFSGRQFPNYSSELNVNALELEDSALYLCASSYLWGLRDWAYEQYFGPGTRLTVT.